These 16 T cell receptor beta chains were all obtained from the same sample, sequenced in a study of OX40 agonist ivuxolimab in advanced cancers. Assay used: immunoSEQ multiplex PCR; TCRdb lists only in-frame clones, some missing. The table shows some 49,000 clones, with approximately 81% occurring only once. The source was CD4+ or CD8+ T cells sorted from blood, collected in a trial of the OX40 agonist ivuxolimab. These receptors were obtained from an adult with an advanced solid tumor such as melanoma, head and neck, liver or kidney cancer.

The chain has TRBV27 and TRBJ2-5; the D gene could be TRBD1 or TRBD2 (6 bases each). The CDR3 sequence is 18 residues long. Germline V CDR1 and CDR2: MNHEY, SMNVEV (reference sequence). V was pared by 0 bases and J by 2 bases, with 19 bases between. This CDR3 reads CASSLSGGRGYGQETQYF. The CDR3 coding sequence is TGTGCCAGCAGTTTATCGGGGGGCCGGGGCTACGGACAAGAGACCCAGTACTTC.

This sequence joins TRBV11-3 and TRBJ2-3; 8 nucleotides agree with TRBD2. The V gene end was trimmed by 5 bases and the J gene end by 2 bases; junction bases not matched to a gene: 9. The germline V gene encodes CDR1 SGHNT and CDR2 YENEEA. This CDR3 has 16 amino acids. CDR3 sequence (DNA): TGTGCCAGCAGCCCAGGACGCGGGGGGTACACAGATACGCAGTATTTT. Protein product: CASSPGRGGYTDTQYF.

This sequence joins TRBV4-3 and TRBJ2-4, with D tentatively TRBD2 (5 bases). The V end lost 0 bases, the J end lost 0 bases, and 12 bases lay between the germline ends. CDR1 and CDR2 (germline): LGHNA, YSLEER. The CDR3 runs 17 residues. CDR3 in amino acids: CASSQEAEGLAKNIQYF. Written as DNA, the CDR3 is TGCGCCAGCAGCCAAGAGGCTGAGGGTCTAGCCAAAAACATTCAGTACTTC.

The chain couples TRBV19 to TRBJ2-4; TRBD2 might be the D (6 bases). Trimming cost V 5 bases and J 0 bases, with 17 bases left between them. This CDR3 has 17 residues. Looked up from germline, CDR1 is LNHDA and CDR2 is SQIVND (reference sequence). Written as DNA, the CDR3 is TGTGCCAGTAGTCCCGGACGGGGAGGACTAGCCAAAAACATTCAGTACTTC. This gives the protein CASSPGRGGLAKNIQYF.

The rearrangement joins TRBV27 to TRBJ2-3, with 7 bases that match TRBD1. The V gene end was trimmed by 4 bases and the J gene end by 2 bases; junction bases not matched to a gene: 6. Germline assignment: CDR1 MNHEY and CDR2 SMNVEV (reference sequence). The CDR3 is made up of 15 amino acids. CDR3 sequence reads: CASSYGTAITDTQYF. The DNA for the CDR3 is TGTGCCAGCAGTTACGGGACAGCTATCACAGATACGCAGTATTTT.

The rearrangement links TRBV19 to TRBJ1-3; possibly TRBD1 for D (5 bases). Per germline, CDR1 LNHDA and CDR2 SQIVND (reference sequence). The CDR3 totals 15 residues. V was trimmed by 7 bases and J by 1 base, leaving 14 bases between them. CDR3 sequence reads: CASNPGLFSGNTIYF. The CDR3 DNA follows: TGTGCCAGTAACCCGGGACTTTTTTCTGGAAACACCATATATTTT.

The chain's CDR3 is CASSVALGTEAFF. The CDR3 DNA reads TGTGCCAGCAGCGTCGCACTGGGCACTGAAGCTTTCTTT. V is TRBV9 and J is TRBJ1-1; D remains ambiguous. Looked up from germline, CDR1 is SGDLS and CDR2 is YYNGEE. V was clipped by 2 bases and J by 4 bases, with 9 bases between them. The CDR3 consists of 13 residues.

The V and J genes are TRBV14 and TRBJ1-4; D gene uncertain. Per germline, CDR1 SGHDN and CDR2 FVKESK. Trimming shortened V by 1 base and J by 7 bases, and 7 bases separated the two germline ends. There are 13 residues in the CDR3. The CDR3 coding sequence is TGTGCCAGCAGCCAAGTGGACGCTGAAAAACTGTTTTTT. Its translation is CASSQVDAEKLFF.

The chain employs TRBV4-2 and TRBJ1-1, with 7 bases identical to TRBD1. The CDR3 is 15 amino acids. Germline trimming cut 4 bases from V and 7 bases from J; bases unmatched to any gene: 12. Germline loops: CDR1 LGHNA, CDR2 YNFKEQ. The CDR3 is CASSPGGAGLIEAFF. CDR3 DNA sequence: TGTGCCAGCAGCCCAGGGGGGGCAGGGCTTATTGAAGCTTTCTTT.

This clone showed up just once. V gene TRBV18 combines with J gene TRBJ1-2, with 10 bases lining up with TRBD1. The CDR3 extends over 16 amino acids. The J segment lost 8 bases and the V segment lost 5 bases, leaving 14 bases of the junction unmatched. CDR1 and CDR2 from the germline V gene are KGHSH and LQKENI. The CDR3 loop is CASSSTGGAHKEGYTF. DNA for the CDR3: TGTGCCAGCTCATCGACAGGGGGCGCGCATAAGGAGGGCTACACCTTC.

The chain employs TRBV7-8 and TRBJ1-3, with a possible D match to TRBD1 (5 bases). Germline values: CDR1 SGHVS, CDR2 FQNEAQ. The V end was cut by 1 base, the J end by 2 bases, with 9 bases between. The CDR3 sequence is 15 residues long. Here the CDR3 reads CASSLGWGAGNTIYF. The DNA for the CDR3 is TGTGCCAGCAGCTTAGGCTGGGGGGCTGGAAACACCATATATTTT.

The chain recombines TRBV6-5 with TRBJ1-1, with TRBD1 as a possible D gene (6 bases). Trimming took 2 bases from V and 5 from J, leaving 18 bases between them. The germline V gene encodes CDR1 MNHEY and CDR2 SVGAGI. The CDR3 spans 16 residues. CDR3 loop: CASSYPSQGGWTEAFF. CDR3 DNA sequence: TGTGCCAGCAGTTACCCTTCACAGGGCGGTTGGACTGAAGCTTTCTTT.

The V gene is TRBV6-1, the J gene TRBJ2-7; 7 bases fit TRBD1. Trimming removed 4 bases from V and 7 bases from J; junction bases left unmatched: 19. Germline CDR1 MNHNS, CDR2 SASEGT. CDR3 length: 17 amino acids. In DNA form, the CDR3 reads TGTGCCAGCAGTGGGCAAGTTCGTCGACAGGGAATAGGGGAGCAGTACGTC. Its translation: CASSGQVRRQGIGEQYV.

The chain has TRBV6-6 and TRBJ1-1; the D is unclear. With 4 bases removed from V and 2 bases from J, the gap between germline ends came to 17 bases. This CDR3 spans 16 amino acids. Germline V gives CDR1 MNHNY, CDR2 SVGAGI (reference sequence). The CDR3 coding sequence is TGTGCCAGCAGTTTGTCGGCGGTAGGGATTAACACTGAAGCTTTCTTT. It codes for CASSLSAVGINTEAFF.

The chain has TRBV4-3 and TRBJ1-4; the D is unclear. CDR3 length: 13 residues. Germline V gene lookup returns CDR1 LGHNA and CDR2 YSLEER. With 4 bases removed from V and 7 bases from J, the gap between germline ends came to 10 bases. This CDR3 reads CASSRGRGEKLFF. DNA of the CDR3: TGCGCCAGCAGCCGTGGGCGCGGTGAAAAACTGTTTTTT.

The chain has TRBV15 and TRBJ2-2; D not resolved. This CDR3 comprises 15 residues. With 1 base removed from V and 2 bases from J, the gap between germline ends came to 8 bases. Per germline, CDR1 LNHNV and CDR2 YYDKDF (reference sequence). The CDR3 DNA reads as TGTGCCACCAGCAGAGTGGCACTTAACACCGGGGAGCTGTTTTTT. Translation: CATSRVALNTGELFF.